The count of the clone carrying this T cell receptor beta chain is one. The antigen is unknown. Repertoires were generated with immunoSEQ multiplex PCR, while TCRdb's copy carries only in-frame clones and drops some. The sample includes a few million clones, just over 90% of them seen just once. The sample comes from a study of shared clonotypes between healthy human individuals. Study conclusions and caveats: Memory subsets generally showed lower estimated richness than naive subsets. Sharing across four donors was highest in naive CD4 (roughly 5%) and lowest in memory CD8 (0.4%). Rarefaction analysis demonstrated incomplete sorted-subset sequencing notwithstanding large depth.

The ends were cut back, 1 base at V and 2 bases at J, with 9 bases in the middle. The CDR3 is 14 residues long. Germline CDR1 SEHNR, CDR2 FQNEAQ (reference sequence). The chain carries TRBV7-9 and TRBJ2-7, with D uncertain. The specimen sequenced was naive CD4+ T cells from PBMCs. Subset given: CD45RA+ positively selected. This sequence originates from a young man in good health. Some clones in this sample may be carry-over from other donors' samples. The CDR3 region has the DNA TGTGCCAGCAGCTTAGGGGGTAGCACCTACGAGCAGTACTTC. Its translation is CASSLGGSTYEQYF.